Below are 13 T cell receptor beta chains sequenced from a single sample in a study of T cells after yellow fever vaccination. TCRdb fed the 5' RACE reads into MiXCR, producing one record per CDR3 protein. This table has some 260,000 distinct CDR3 sequences, about 5.2% appearing once. The sequences come from CD4+ T cells sorted from PBMCs, collected on the day of the yellow fever booster vaccination. The receptors here all came from a man between 18 and 29 years old who received the YFV17D yellow fever vaccine.

This clonotype came up a few times. This chain uses TRBV11-2 with TRBJ1-1; D ambiguous. The CDR3 contains 13 residues. V lost 4 bases, J lost 1 base, and 7 bases lay in between. CDR1 is SGHAT and CDR2 is FQNNGV in the germline V gene. DNA of the CDR3: TGTGCCAGCAGCTATTGGACGAACACTGAAGCTTTCTTT. It is translated as CASSYWTNTEAFF.

This clonotype was counted between two and nine times. This rearrangement joins TRBV12-3 or TRBV12-4 to TRBJ2-3, with 8 bases lining up with TRBD1. V lost 7 bases to trimming and J lost 2 bases; unmatched junction nucleotides: 11. This CDR3 has 16 residues. The CDR3 here is CASNSGTGYSTDTQYF. The CDR3 nucleotides are TGTGCCAGCAACTCCGGGACAGGTTATTCCACAGATACGCAGTATTTT.

This clonotype was counted ten times or more. The chain employs TRBV15 and TRBJ1-5, with a weak D call TRBD1 (5 bases). Trimming removed 3 bases at V and 2 bases at J, with 11 bases between. CDR1 is LNHNV, CDR2 YYDKDF, per germline (reference sequence). The CDR3 is made up of 15 amino acids. In nucleotides, the CDR3 is TGTGCCACCAGCAGGATCGGCAGGGGCAATCAGCCCCAGCATTTT. Its protein is CATSRIGRGNQPQHF.

This clonotype was recorded a few times. The chain links TRBV18 to TRBJ1-5; TRBD1 aligns across 8 bases. This CDR3 is 16 amino acids long. Germline V gene sequence: CDR1 KGHSH, CDR2 LQKENI. With 10 bases clipped from V and 8 bases from J, the junction kept 19 bases outside the gene matches. CDR3 amino acids: CATQGGRQGPGEPQHF. CDR3 DNA sequence: TGTGCCACCCAGGGTGGGAGACAGGGGCCAGGAGAGCCCCAGCATTTT.

V is TRBV30 and J is TRBJ2-2; D gene uncertain. V was cut by 5 bases and J by 6 bases, with 13 bases left in between. The CDR3 spans 13 residues. Per the germline V gene, CDR1 is GTSNPN and CDR2 is SVGIG (reference sequence). DNA of the CDR3: TGTGCCTGGGGGTCGCAGTCGCCCGGGGAGCTGTTTTTT. It translates to CAWGSQSPGELFF.

V usage is TRBV12-3 or TRBV12-4 and J usage is TRBJ2-2; 7 bases align to TRBD1. After removal of 5 bases from V and 4 bases from J, the junction contained 7 bases not matched to a gene. The CDR3 contains 15 residues. CDR3 sequence (DNA): TGTGCCAGCAGTCCATACGGGACAGCCACCGGGGAGCTGTTTTTT. Translating gives CASSPYGTATGELFF.

Only a few counts were recorded for this clonotype. The rearrangement joins TRBV3-1 to TRBJ2-5, with TRBD2 matching 10 bases. This CDR3 comprises 13 residues. V trimming: 8 bases; J trimming: 7 bases; junction bases outside the gene matches: 7. Germline V gene sequence: CDR1 LGHDT, CDR2 YNNKEL (reference sequence). CDR3 loop: CASQSGGVRTQYF. CDR3 DNA sequence: TGTGCCAGCCAAAGCGGGGGGGTCAGGACCCAGTACTTC.

In this sample, this clonotype turned up a few times. The chain has TRBV5-6 and TRBJ1-2; tentative D call: TRBD1 (6 bases). The CDR3 covers 14 residues. With 4 bases removed from V and 0 bases from J, the gap between germline ends came to 10 bases. The germline gives CDR1 SGHDT, CDR2 YYEEEE. The DNA for the CDR3 is TGTGCCAGCAGCGTGGGACACTCTAACTATGGCTACACCTTC. Its protein is CASSVGHSNYGYTF.

There are a few counts of this clonotype. The chain uses TRBV18 and TRBJ1-1; TRBD1 agrees at 8 bases. Trimming took 3 bases from V and 3 from J; bases not matched to a gene: 6. The CDR3 loop spans 15 amino acids. Germline-derived CDR1 and CDR2 are KGHSH and LQKENI. The CDR3 DNA is TGTGCCAGCTCACCGCTGACAGGGGCGGACACTGAAGCTTTCTTT. This encodes CASSPLTGADTEAFF.

This clonotype was picked up a small number of times. The rearrangement links TRBV20-1 to TRBJ2-2; D not certain. In germline, CDR1 is DFQATT, CDR2 SNEGSKA (reference sequence). The CDR3 consists of 12 residues. V was cut by 3 bases and J by 4 bases, with 6 bases left in between. The CDR3 sequence is CSASRPTGELFF. The CDR3 DNA is TGCAGTGCTAGCAGGCCCACCGGGGAGCTGTTTTTT.

The rearrangement uses TRBV4-1 and TRBJ2-3; weak D call: TRBD1 (5 bases). Trimming shortened V by 1 base and J by 2 bases, and 13 bases separated the two germline ends. Germline CDR1 and CDR2: MGHRA and YSYEKL. This CDR3 has 16 amino acids. CDR3 amino acids: CASSQGVGAFTDTQYF. Written as DNA, the CDR3 is TGCGCCAGCAGCCAAGGTGTAGGGGCCTTCACAGATACGCAGTATTTT.

J is TRBJ1-4 and V is TRBV29-1, with 7 bases identical to TRBD1. V shed 4 bases and J 3 bases; nucleotides not matched to a gene: 5. CDR3 length: 14 amino acids. CDR1 and CDR2 (germline): SQVTM, ANQGSEA. For the CDR3, the DNA is TGCAGCGTTGGGGAGGGGACAGCTAATGAAAAACTGTTTTTT. This translates into CSVGEGTANEKLFF. Full variable domain (outside the CDR3, taken from reference TRBV29-1 and TRBJ1-4): SAVISQKPSRDICQRGTSLTIQCQVDSQVTMMFWYRQQPGQSLTLIATANQGSEATYESGFVIDKFPISRPNLTFSTLTVSNMSPEDSSIYLCSVGEGTANEKLFFGSGTQLSVL.

This clonotype turned up a few times. The chain recombines TRBV29-1 with TRBJ2-6, with D maybe TRBD1 (6 bases). The CDR3 totals 15 residues. V shed 5 bases and J shed 0 bases, with 11 bases lying between them. Germline CDR1 is SQVTM and CDR2 is ANQGSEA. CDR3 DNA: TGCAGCGTTCAGCAGGACAGCTCTGGGGCCAACGTCCTGACTTTC. Translated: CSVQQDSSGANVLTF.